This T cell receptor (beta chain) was recovered during a study of human T cells and chemical hapten exposure. Indicated time point: healthy volunteer bleed at 2 weeks. The authors extracted total RNA from unfractionated whole blood. This clonotype appeared many times. Each CDR3 protein is one row after TCRdb ran MiXCR on the RACE reads. The top ten hold 9.9% of the sample, which has 30,000 to 35,000 distinct CDR3 sequences, 7.4% seen once. This sequence originates from a human donor in good health. Some clones in this sample may be carry-over from other donors' samples. Sequencing input: whole blood.

CDR3 amino acids: CAISEGARGDGYTF. The CDR3 DNA sequence: TGTGCCATCAGTGAAGGGGCCAGGGGGGATGGCTACACCTTC. The rearrangement links TRBV10-3 to TRBJ1-2; 7 bases map to TRBD1. The V and J ends lost 3 bases and 6 bases, in that order; junction bases with no gene match: 7. The germline gives CDR1 ENHRY, CDR2 SYGVKD. This CDR3 spans 14 amino acids.